This TCR beta chain was captured in a study of Ad26.COV2.S vaccination and SARS-CoV-2 variants. Looking at the study overall: The donor was enrolled in the Ad26.COV2.S arm of the COV1001 trial.

Study-wide results and limits: Placebo recipients trailed vaccine recipients in spike-specific TCR breadth. After vaccination, substantial breadth of spike-specific CD8+ and CD4+ responses was reported.

The treatment denotes: roughly 19 received Ad26.COV2.S at low or high dose, single or two shots; 5 received placebo; per-sample allocation not given. After the first vaccine or placebo injection, samples were drawn on day 63. Regarding this clone: The antigen is not known.

The assay was immunoSEQ multiplex PCR, and TCRdb's table has in-frame clones only and misses some. The repertoire holds about half a million clones, with 80% to 90% as singletons. V was clipped by 5 bases and J by 5 bases; unmatched bases: 7. CDR1 MNHEY and CDR2 SVGAGI come from the germline V gene. The CDR3 runs to 14 residues. The receptor comes from a person between 18 and 59 years old who received the Ad26.COV2.S COVID-19 vaccine or a placebo. The genes are TRBV6-5 and TRBJ1-1; 8 nucleotides agree with TRBD1. Material: peripheral blood, obtained in a trial of Ad26.COV2.S vaccine versus placebo. Here the CDR3 reads CASSIQGVGTEAFF. In DNA, the CDR3 is TGTGCCAGCAGTATACAGGGGGTCGGGACTGAAGCTTTCTTT.